Listed here is a single TCR beta chain. TCRdb re-called the RT-PCR reads with MiXCR, one entry per CDR3 protein. The sample carries more than 450,000 distinct CDR3 sequences, about 11% recorded once. This entry comes from a study of response to subunit inactivated influenza vaccine. Germline V gene sequence: CDR1 SGHTA, CDR2 FQGNSA. This CDR3 spans 15 amino acids. The V gene lost 1 base and the J gene lost 2 bases, with 12 bases spanning the gap. These data also featured in a second study, about T cells expressing NK-cell markers. This second study notes: Template switching by 5'RACE with UMIs generated the TCR beta cDNA. The study drew TCR beta repertoires from sorted CD3+CD56+NKG2C+, CD3+CD56+NKG2C- and CD3+CD56-NKG2C+ T cells. Restricting sorting to alpha-beta TCR T cells was achieved in several experiments by an anti-gamma-delta TCR antibody. For a handful of donors, these clonotypes were likewise the leading ones in the CD3+CD56-NKG2C+ fraction.

The sequence was collected from a man between 45 and 60 years old who received an inactivated influenza vaccine. The material was PBMCs from blood, obtained on the day of vaccination. The chain has TRBV7-2 and TRBJ2-7; D tentatively fits TRBD1 or TRBD2 (5 bases each). In nucleotides, the CDR3 is TGTGCCAGCAGCTTAGAACCGGGACGGACCTACGAGCAGTACTTC. Its protein is CASSLEPGRTYEQYF.